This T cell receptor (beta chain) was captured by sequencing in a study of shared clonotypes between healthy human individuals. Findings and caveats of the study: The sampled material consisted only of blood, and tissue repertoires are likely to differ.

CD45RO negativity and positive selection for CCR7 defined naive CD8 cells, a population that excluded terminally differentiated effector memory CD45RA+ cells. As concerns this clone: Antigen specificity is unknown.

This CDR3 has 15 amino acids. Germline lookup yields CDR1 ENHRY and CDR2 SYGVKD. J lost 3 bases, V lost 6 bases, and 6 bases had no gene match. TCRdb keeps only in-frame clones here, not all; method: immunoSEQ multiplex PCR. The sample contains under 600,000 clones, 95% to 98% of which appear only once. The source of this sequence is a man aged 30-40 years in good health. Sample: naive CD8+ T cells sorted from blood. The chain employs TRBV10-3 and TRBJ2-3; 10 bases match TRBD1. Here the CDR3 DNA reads TGTGCCATCAGACCCTCGGGACAGGGGACAGATACGCAGTATTTT. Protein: CAIRPSGQGTDTQYF.